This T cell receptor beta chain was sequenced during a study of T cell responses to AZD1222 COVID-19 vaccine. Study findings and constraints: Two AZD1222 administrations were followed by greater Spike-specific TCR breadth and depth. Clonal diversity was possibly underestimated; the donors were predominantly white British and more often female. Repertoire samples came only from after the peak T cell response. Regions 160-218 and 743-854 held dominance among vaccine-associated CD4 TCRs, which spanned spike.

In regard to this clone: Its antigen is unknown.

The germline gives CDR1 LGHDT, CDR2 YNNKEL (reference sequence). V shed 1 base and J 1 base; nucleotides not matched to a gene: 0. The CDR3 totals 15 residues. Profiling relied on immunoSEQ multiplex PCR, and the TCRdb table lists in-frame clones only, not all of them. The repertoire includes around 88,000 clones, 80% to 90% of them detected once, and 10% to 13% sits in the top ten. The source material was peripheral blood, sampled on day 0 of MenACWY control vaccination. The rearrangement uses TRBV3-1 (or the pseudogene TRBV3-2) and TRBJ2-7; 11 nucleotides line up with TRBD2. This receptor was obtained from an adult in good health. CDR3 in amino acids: CASSQGTSGSYEQYF. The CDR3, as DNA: TGTGCCAGCAGCCAAGGGACTAGCGGGTCCTACGAGCAGTACTTC.